This T cell receptor beta chain was retrieved from a study of regulatory T cells in long-lasting Graves disease. Turning to the study itself: Patients with persistent Graves' disease had over 5 years of antithyroid drugs and persistent TSH receptor antibodies. Findings and limits, study-wide: Persistent Graves' patients showed reduced TCR diversity versus newly diagnosed patients.

Investigators prepared the TCR beta libraries by applying iRepertoire HTBI primers and Arm-PCR of CDR3 regions. TCRdb reprocessed the multiplex PCR reads via MiXCR and lists one record per CDR3 protein. The table includes under 500,000 distinct CDR3 sequences, roughly 20% detected once. Indicated time point: persistent/refractory GD, antithyroid drugs over 5 years with positive TRAb. The authors made the TCR library using RNA they extracted from PBMCs. From each patient, roughly 9 milliliters of peripheral blood was drawn and collected into an EDTA anticoagulant tube. This clonotype was picked up many times. Its matching antigen is unknown. The source was peripheral blood mononuclear cells (PBMCs), collected when the disease was refractory, from a patient treated with antithyroid drugs. The clonotype originates from a female donor with Graves disease.

CDR3 protein: CASSEVSEKLFF. DNA of the CDR3: TGTGCCAGCAGTGAAGTTTCAGAAAAACTGTTTTTT. The chain recombines TRBV6-1 with TRBJ1-4, with D uncertain. V was shortened by 1 base and J by 8 bases, with 5 bases between the two germline ends. Germline CDR1 MNHNS, CDR2 SASEGT. The CDR3 spans 12 residues.